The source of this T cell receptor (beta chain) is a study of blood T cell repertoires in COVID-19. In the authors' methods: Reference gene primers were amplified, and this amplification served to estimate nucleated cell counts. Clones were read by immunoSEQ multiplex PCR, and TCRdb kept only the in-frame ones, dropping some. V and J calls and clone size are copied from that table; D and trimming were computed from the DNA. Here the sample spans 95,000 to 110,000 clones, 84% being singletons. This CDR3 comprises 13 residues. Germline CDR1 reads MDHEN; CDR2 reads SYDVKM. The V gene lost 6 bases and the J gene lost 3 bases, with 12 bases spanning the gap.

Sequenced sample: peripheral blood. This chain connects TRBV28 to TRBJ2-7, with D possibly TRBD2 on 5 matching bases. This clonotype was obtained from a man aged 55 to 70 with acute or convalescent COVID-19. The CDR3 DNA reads TGTGCCAGCAGCGCCGGGATAGACTACGAGCAGTACGTC. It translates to CASSAGIDYEQYV.